The present TCR beta chain was sequenced within a study of cytomegalovirus exposure and HLA in healthy donors. Points from the study as a whole: The authors excluded some V segments, including TRBV6-2 and TRBV6-3, as indistinguishable. Roughly uniform depth of sequencing across donors was assumed in presence/absence analyses.

Use of 60 Vbeta and 13 Jbeta primers characterized the PCR. TCRdb's table, derived via immunoSEQ multiplex PCR, lists solely in-frame clones and lacks some. The sample contains under 80,000 clones, 70% to 75% of which appear only once. In regard to this clone: The antigen is unknown. The same CDR3 can be traced to other DNA sequences in this sample.

Germline lookup yields CDR1 SGHTA and CDR2 FQGNSA. With 3 bases clipped from V and 5 bases from J, the junction kept 7 bases outside the gene matches. The CDR3 runs to 15 residues. The receptor's source is a woman aged 25 to 39 in good health and CMV-seronegative. The J gene is TRBJ2-1, the V gene TRBV7-2; 7 bases agree with TRBD2. The sequenced sample was PBMCs. The CDR3 bases are TGTGCCAGCAGCTTGGCATCTAGCGGCGACAATGAGCAGTTCTTC. It is translated as CASSLASSGDNEQFF.